What follows are 21 T cell receptor beta chains derived from one specimen sequenced in a study of blood T cells in healthy people across ages. PCR was performed a second time for about 7 to 12 cycles using a sample-barcoded 5' primer and a J-beta primer mix. TCRdb used MiXCR to reprocess the 5' RACE reads, holding one entry per CDR3 protein. The data show over 1,300,000 distinct CDR3 sequences, 59% seen once. The sample comprised blood. All receptors come from a man younger than 30 in good health.

The CDR3 DNA reads as TGCAGCGTTTATTCCAGGGACAGTTTGGACGGGATTCAAGAGACCCAGTACTTC. Protein sequence: CSVYSRDSLDGIQETQYF. J is TRBJ2-5 and V is TRBV29-1, with 7 bases matching TRBD1. V lost 5 bases, J lost 2 bases, and 20 bases stayed unmatched. Germline CDR1 and CDR2: SQVTM and ANQGSEA. This CDR3 contains 18 residues.

The chain combines TRBV29-1 with TRBJ1-2; the match to TRBD1 covers 9 bases. Per germline, CDR1 SQVTM and CDR2 ANQGSEA. V dropped 6 bases and J dropped 4; count of bases not matched to a gene: 12. This CDR3 comprises 15 residues. CDR3 protein: CSVEAGTGPFYGYTF. The CDR3 bases are TGCAGCGTCGAGGCCGGGACAGGGCCCTTCTATGGCTACACCTTC. The whole variable domain, filled in from reference TRBV29-1 and TRBJ1-2, reads SAVISQKPSRDICQRGTSLTIQCQVDSQVTMMFWYRQQPGQSLTLIATANQGSEATYESGFVIDKFPISRPNLTFSTLTVSNMSPEDSSIYLCSVEAGTGPFYGYTFGSGTRLTVV.

The V and J genes are TRBV28 and TRBJ2-7; 7 bases map to TRBD2. There are 16 residues in the CDR3. V was pared by 6 bases and J by 0 bases, with 11 bases of the junction left unmatched. CDR1 MDHEN and CDR2 SYDVKM come from the germline V gene. CDR3 region: CASRRKIGRSSYEQYF. The CDR3 DNA follows: TGTGCCAGCAGACGAAAAATCGGGAGGAGCTCCTACGAGCAGTACTTC.

This chain joins TRBV2 and TRBJ2-7, with 9 positions matching TRBD2. The CDR3 covers 15 residues. Trimming at V came to 2 bases and at J to 3 bases, leaving 5 bases not matched to a gene. Germline loops: CDR1 SNHLY, CDR2 FYNNEI. The CDR3 reads CASSETASGVYEQYF. The CDR3 nucleotides read TGTGCCAGCAGTGAAACGGCTAGCGGGGTCTACGAGCAGTACTTC.

This clonotype appeared a few times. This chain connects TRBV12-3 or TRBV12-4 to TRBJ2-5; TRBD1 matches at 9 bases. This CDR3 is built from 14 residues. The junction had 2 bases not matched to a gene; V was cut back by 1 base and J by 5 bases. DNA for the CDR3: TGTGCCAGCAGTTTAGGGACAGGGGACGAGACCCAGTACTTC. This codes for CASSLGTGDETQYF.

The CDR3 DNA follows: TGTGCCAGCAGTTTCGGGGGGGCCTATGAGCAGTTCTTC. Protein product: CASSFGGAYEQFF. The genes are TRBV12-3 or TRBV12-4 and TRBJ2-1; 8 positions match TRBD2. The J segment lost 8 bases and the V segment lost 3 bases, leaving 3 bases of the junction unmatched. This CDR3 contains 13 residues.

The chain is built from TRBV5-6 and TRBJ2-4; no clear D. V was pared by 4 bases and J by 1 base, with 18 bases between. The germline gives CDR1 SGHDT, CDR2 YYEEEE. The CDR3 has 17 residues. The CDR3 loop is CASSHGPRIRAKNIQYF. The CDR3 nucleotides read TGTGCCAGCAGCCACGGACCCCGGATCAGGGCCAAAAACATTCAGTACTTC.

The chain has TRBV6-1 and TRBJ1-2; no definite D call. The CDR3 consists of 15 residues. The germline V gene encodes CDR1 MNHNS and CDR2 SASEGT. V lost 6 bases and J lost 2, with 16 bases in between. The DNA of the CDR3 is TGTGCCAGCAGATCCCTCCGCTTCGGGAACTATGGCTACACCTTC. Translated, it gives CASRSLRFGNYGYTF.

A single count supports this clonotype. J is TRBJ1-1 and V is TRBV7-6, with D maybe TRBD1 (5 bases). The V and J ends lost 4 bases and 0 bases respectively, with 18 bases between them. Germline CDR1 and CDR2: SGHVS and FNYEAQ. CDR3 length equals 17 residues. The CDR3 spells CASSSDGGTTMNTEAFF. The CDR3 DNA reads TGTGCCAGCAGCTCAGACGGGGGAACCACCATGAACACTGAAGCTTTCTTT.

The chain uses TRBV5-1 and TRBJ2-7, with D unresolved. This CDR3 is built from 13 residues. V was clipped by 4 bases and J by 5 bases, with 13 bases between them. Per germline, CDR1 SGHRS and CDR2 YFSETQ. The CDR3 DNA follows: TGCGCCAGCAGCCCAACCCCACCCAACGAGCAGTACTTC. As protein: CASSPTPPNEQYF.

V gene TRBV9 combines with J gene TRBJ2-4, with D possibly being TRBD2 (6 bases). V was trimmed by 3 bases and J by 5 bases, leaving 15 bases between them. Germline CDR1 SGDLS, CDR2 YYNGEE. The CDR3 is made up of 15 amino acids. CDR3 loop: CASSAAGQGENIQYF. CDR3 DNA sequence: TGTGCCAGCAGCGCCGCGGGGCAAGGTGAAAACATTCAGTACTTC.

This clonotype appeared a few times. The chain combines TRBV7-9 with TRBJ2-4; D gene uncertain. This CDR3 region has 12 residues. CDR1 and CDR2 (germline): SEHNR, FQNEAQ (reference sequence). Deletions cut 2 bases from V and 13 bases from J, with 12 bases between. The CDR3 loop is CASSLYTGSQYF. The CDR3 bases are TGTGCCAGCAGCTTATACACCGGATCCCAGTACTTC.

The genes are TRBV20-1 and TRBJ2-3, with 8 bases that match TRBD1. Trimming at V came to 6 bases and at J to 1 base, leaving 3 bases not matched to a gene. There are 13 residues in the CDR3. CDR1 and CDR2 from the germline V gene are DFQATT and SNEGSKA (reference sequence). CDR3 nucleotide sequence: TGCAGTGCGGAGGGACAGGGCACAGATACGCAGTATTTT. It yields the protein CSAEGQGTDTQYF.

V and J are TRBV29-1 and TRBJ1-2; D gene unclear. The V and J ends lost 4 bases and 3 bases respectively, with 15 bases between them. The CDR3 contains 14 residues. From germline, CDR1 is SQVTM and CDR2 ANQGSEA. The CDR3 nucleotides read TGCAGCGTTGTGCCCGCCCCGAGCGACTATGGCTACACCTTC. Its translation: CSVVPAPSDYGYTF.

The V and J genes are TRBV29-1 and TRBJ2-2, with D tentatively TRBD1 (6 bases). The V gene lost 2 bases and the J gene lost 7 bases, with 8 bases spanning the gap. The length of the CDR3 is 12 residues. CDR1 is SQVTM, CDR2 ANQGSEA, per germline. CDR3 DNA sequence: TGCAGCGTTGAAAGGGGGTACGGGGAGCTGTTTTTT. Translated, it gives CSVERGYGELFF.

The chain is built from TRBV12-3 or TRBV12-4 and TRBJ2-1, with TRBD1 identical over 8 bases. This CDR3 has 15 residues. V lost 2 bases, J lost 6 bases, and 6 bases stayed unmatched. As DNA, the CDR3 is TGTGCCAGCAGTTTAAGGCAGGGGGCTCTCAATGAGCAGTTCTTC. It encodes CASSLRQGALNEQFF.

The CDR3 reads CASSQPFDRAVDEKLFF. The CDR3 DNA is TGCGCCAGCAGCCAACCTTTCGACAGGGCGGTGGATGAAAAACTGTTTTTT. The J gene is TRBJ1-4, the V gene TRBV4-1; 7 positions match TRBD1. Germline V gives CDR1 MGHRA, CDR2 YSYEKL. The CDR3 has 17 residues. J was trimmed by 6 bases and V by 2 bases; bases with no gene match: 12.

This chain uses TRBV27 with TRBJ2-7; possible D gene TRBD2, 5 bases. The CDR3 is 13 amino acids. The V gene's germline CDR1 is MNHEY and CDR2 SMNVEV (reference sequence). The V gene lost 4 bases and the J gene lost 5 bases, with 12 bases spanning the gap. The CDR3 protein is CASSWASSDEQYF. DNA of the CDR3: TGTGCCAGCAGTTGGGCTAGCTCTGACGAGCAGTACTTC.

J is TRBJ2-7 and V is TRBV2; D not certain. There are 14 residues in the CDR3. Germline V gene lookup returns CDR1 SNHLY and CDR2 FYNNEI. Trimming removed 5 bases at V and 0 bases at J, with 11 bases between. In nucleotides, the CDR3 is TGTGCCAGCAGTAGGACGGTGAGCTCCTACGAGCAGTACTTC. This translates into CASSRTVSSYEQYF.

This clonotype turned up a few times. V and J are TRBV4-1 and TRBJ2-1; unclear D gene. The CDR3 has 13 residues. Trimming left V 1 base short and J 9 bases short, with 10 bases between. The germline gives CDR1 MGHRA, CDR2 YSYEKL. The chain's CDR3 is CASSQAQVREQFF. In DNA form, the CDR3 reads TGCGCCAGCAGCCAAGCCCAAGTCCGTGAGCAGTTCTTC.

The chain combines TRBV15 with TRBJ2-1; a possible D gene is TRBD2 (7 bases). Trimming left V 0 bases short and J 4 bases short, with 13 bases between. Looked up from germline, CDR1 is LNHNV and CDR2 is YYDKDF (reference sequence). CDR3 length: 16 residues. The DNA of the CDR3 is TGTGCCACCAGCAGAGAGAGGGGGGGCAGTTACAATGAGCAGTTCTTC. It codes for CATSRERGGSYNEQFF.